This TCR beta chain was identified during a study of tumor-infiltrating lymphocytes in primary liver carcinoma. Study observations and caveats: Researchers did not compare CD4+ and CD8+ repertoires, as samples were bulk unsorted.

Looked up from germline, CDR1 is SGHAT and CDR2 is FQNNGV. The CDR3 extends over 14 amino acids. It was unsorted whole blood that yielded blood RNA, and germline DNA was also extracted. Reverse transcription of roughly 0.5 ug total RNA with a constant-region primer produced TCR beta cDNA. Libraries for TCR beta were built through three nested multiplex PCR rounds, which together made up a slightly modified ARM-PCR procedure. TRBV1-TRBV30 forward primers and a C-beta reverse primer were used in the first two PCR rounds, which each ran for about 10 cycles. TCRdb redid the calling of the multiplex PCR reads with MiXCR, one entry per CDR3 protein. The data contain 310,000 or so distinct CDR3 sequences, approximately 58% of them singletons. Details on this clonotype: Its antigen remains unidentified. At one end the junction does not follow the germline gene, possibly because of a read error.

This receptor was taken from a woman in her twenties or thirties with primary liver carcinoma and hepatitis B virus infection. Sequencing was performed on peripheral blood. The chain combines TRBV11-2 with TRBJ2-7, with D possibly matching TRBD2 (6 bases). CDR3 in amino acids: CARSGGTLDYDQYF. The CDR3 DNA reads TGTGCCAGGAGCGGCGGGACTCTCGACTACGATCAGTACTTC.